Many counts were recorded for the clone carrying this T cell receptor beta chain. Its specificity is unknown. Germline lookup yields CDR1 SEHNR and CDR2 FQNEAQ (reference sequence). Trimming at V came to 4 bases and at J to 5 bases, leaving 15 bases not matched to a gene. There are 18 residues in the CDR3. The sample belongs to a study of breast tumors, draining lymph nodes, adjacent tissues. Broader study findings: That most tumor T cells come from lymph nodes remained unproven. Findings are consistent with lymph node origin and intratumoral expansion of most tumor T cells. Compared with lymph nodes, tumors were less diverse; compared with nontumor tissue, more.

Samples came from axillary lymph nodes draining the breast cancer. TCRdb re-called the multiplex PCR reads through MiXCR, storing one row per CDR3 protein. The sample has about 130,000 distinct CDR3 sequences; about 20% are singletons. The chain carries TRBV7-9 and TRBJ2-5; TRBD1 matches 11 bases. The source of this sequence is a female donor with breast cancer. Some clones in this sample may be carry-over from other donors' samples. Sequencing input: axillary lymph node tissue. This CDR3 is CASSSANLGQGARETQYF. DNA for the CDR3: TGTGCCAGCAGCTCCGCCAATTTAGGACAGGGGGCGCGGGAGACCCAGTACTTC.